The rows below give T cell receptor beta chains drawn from one sample of a study of Ad26.COV2.S vaccination and SARS-CoV-2 variants. The method was immunoSEQ multiplex PCR; TCRdb's version includes in-frame clones alone and lacks a portion of them. The sample includes about 330,000 clones, roughly 88% seen only once; the top ten take around 5.5%. The material sequenced was peripheral blood, taken in a trial of Ad26.COV2.S vaccine versus placebo. The origin of the receptors is a person aged 18-60 years who received the Ad26.COV2.S COVID-19 vaccine or a placebo. CDR3s include the opening cysteine and the closing phenylalanine or tryptophan.

>TRBJ1-5|TRBV6-2/TRBV6-3
CASSRQGPNQPQHF
>TRBJ1-4|TRBV3-1/TRBV3-2
CASSNRGRNEKLFF
>TRBJ2-1|TRBV4-3
CASSPSGRAYNEQFF
>TRBJ2-1|TRBV9
CASSPGGGHYNEQFF
>TRBJ2-3|TRBV7-2
CASSIQGIVDTQYF
>TRBJ1-2|TRBV6-5
CASTGPTTSNYGYTF
>TRBJ2-2|TRBV7-2
CASSPLPGGASPNTGELFF
>TRBJ2-5|TRBV4-3
CASSQDTRVFGTQYF
>TRBJ2-7|TRBV7-9
CASSFVWEDEQYF
>TRBJ1-2|TRBV6-5
CASSPGQGGNGYTF
>TRBJ2-3|TRBV24-1
CATSAGGGSTDTQYF
>TRBJ2-5|TRBV24-1
CATSDLLGETQYF